These 24 T cell receptor beta chains share one sample of origin, sequenced in a study of T cell clonality in common variable immunodeficiency. Here immunoSEQ multiplex PCR was the method, and the copy in TCRdb shows in-frame clones only, minus some. The data show approximately 81,000 clones, none appearing only once, with around 0.82% held by the ten largest. Sequencing used peripheral blood mononuclear cells. The receptors stem from a person aged 18 to 70 in good health.

Ten or more counts support this clone. The read terminates 3 residues before the CDR3 end, so the remaining end is supplied by the germline J gene. The genes are TRBV11-2 and TRBJ1-2; the D is unclear. CDR3 length: 13 amino acids. Germline lookup yields CDR1 SGHAT and CDR2 FQNNGV. CDR3 loop: CASSLNGESGYTF. The covered CDR3 bases are TGTGCCAGCAGCTTAAACGGGGAATCGGGC.

Ten or more counts support this clone. The sequence runs out 3 residues before the end of the CDR3; the remainder is reconstructed from the germline J gene. The chain joins TRBV30 to TRBJ1-3, with 7 bases fitting TRBD1. After removal of 2 bases from V and 1 base from J, the junction contained 5 bases not matched to a gene. CDR1 and CDR2 (germline): GTSNPN, SVGIG (reference sequence). There are 15 residues in the CDR3. Partial CDR3 DNA: TGTGCCTGGAGTACAGGGGAAAGATCTGGAAACACC. Translated, it gives CAWSTGERSGNT. The CDR3 reads in full as CAWSTGERSGNTIYF. Full variable domain (missing parts from reference TRBV30 and TRBJ1-3): SQTIHQWPATLVQPVGSPLSLECTVEGTSNPNLYWYRQAAGRGLQLLFYSVGIGQISSEVPQNLSASRPQDRQFILSSKKLLLSDSGFYLCAWSTGERSGNTIYFGEGSWLTVV.

This clone appeared many times. The CDR3 end lies 3 residues beyond the end of the read and is filled in from the germline J gene. The chain has TRBV11-2 and TRBJ2-7; D is possibly TRBD1 (6 bases). This CDR3 is built from 15 residues. Trimming took off 2 bases at V and 2 bases at J, with 13 bases between the two ends. The germline V gene has CDR1 SGHAT and CDR2 FQNNGV. The CDR3 here is CASSLSPGATYEQYF. CDR3 DNA (partial): TGTGCCAGCAGCTTAAGTCCAGGGGCCACCTACGAG.

In this sample, this clone turned up many times. Read sequence stops 3 residues before the CDR3 end, and the germline J gene provides the missing end. J is TRBJ2-7 and V is TRBV19, with D possibly being TRBD1 (5 bases). The length of the CDR3 is 13 residues. The V end lost 9 bases, the J end lost 1 base, and 13 bases lay between the germline ends. Looked up from germline, CDR1 is LNHDA and CDR2 is SQIVND (reference sequence). CDR3 sequence reads: CASAAQVSYEQYF. The CDR3 bases that were read are TGTGCCAGCGCGGCACAGGTATCCTACGAG. The full variable domain, rest sourced from reference TRBV19 and TRBJ2-7, is DGGITQSPKYLFRKEGQNVTLSCEQNLNHDAMYWYRQDPGQGLRLIYYSQIVNDFQKGDIAEGYSVSREKKESFPLTVTSAQKNPTAFYLCASAAQVSYEQYFGPGTRLTVT.

This clone was recorded many times. The sequenced fragment ends 3 residues before the CDR3 boundary, so the rest is inferred from the germline J gene. This chain joins TRBV3-1 (or the pseudogene TRBV3-2) and TRBJ2-7; the match to TRBD2 covers 15 bases. The germline CDR1 and CDR2 sequences are LGHDT and YNNKEL (reference sequence). The junction had 8 bases not matched to a gene; V was cut back by 0 bases and J by 2 bases. This CDR3 has 19 amino acids. The CDR3 is CASSQERRTSGRGAYEQYF. The CDR3 bases that were read are TGTGCCAGCAGCCAAGAAAGGAGGACTAGCGGGAGGGGGGCCTACGAG.

This clone was counted only a few times. The read terminates 3 residues before the CDR3 end, so the remaining end is supplied by the germline J gene. This chain joins TRBV7-3 and TRBJ1-1; no firm D call. The CDR3 consists of 13 residues. V was cut by 5 bases and J by 5 bases, with 12 bases left in between. The V gene's germline CDR1 is SGHTA and CDR2 FQGTGA. CDR3 sequence: CASSIDRGTEAFF. The CDR3 DNA, read in part, is TGTGCCAGCAGCATAGACCGGGGTACTGAA.

In its sample, this clone was seen many times. The CDR3 end falls 3 residues outside the read, so it is completed with the germline J gene. The chain couples TRBV15 to TRBJ1-4, with a weak D call TRBD1 (5 bases). V lost 0 bases and J 5 bases, leaving 10 bases between the germline ends. The CDR3 sequence is 15 residues long. Germline CDR1 is LNHNV and CDR2 is YYDKDF (reference sequence). The DNA read from the CDR3 is TGTGCCACCAGCAGAGATCGGGGGGAGAATGAAAAA. Translating it yields CATSRDRGENEK. The full CDR3 reads CATSRDRGENEKLFF.

This clone was recorded at least ten times. The read ends 3 residues early relative to the CDR3; the germline J gene fills the gap. The chain carries TRBV7-3 and TRBJ2-5, with 8 bases matching TRBD1. CDR3 length: 14 amino acids. CDR1 SGHTA and CDR2 FQGTGA come from the germline V gene. Losses at the gene ends were 5 bases for V and 0 bases for J; bases not matched to a gene: 2. The CDR3 DNA, read in part, is TGTGCCAGCAGCCGGACAGGGAACCAAGAGACC. Residues: CASSRTGNQET. The whole CDR3 sequence reads CASSRTGNQETQYF.

This clone was recorded at least ten times. The read ends 3 residues early relative to the CDR3; the germline J gene fills the gap. J is TRBJ2-7 and V is TRBV9; TRBD2 aligns across 7 bases. With V trimmed by 0 bases and J by 6 bases, 0 bases remained unmatched. CDR1 is SGDLS, CDR2 YYNGEE, per germline. The CDR3 spans 12 residues. The CDR3 DNA, read in part, is TGTGCCAGCAGCGTAGGGACTAGCGAG. Translated: CASSVGTSE. The CDR3 as a whole reads CASSVGTSEQYF.

The table lists this clone with many counts. The read ends 3 residues shy of where the CDR3 ends; the end is completed using the germline J gene. The chain combines TRBV12-3 or TRBV12-4 with TRBJ2-1, with TRBD2 matching 16 bases. This CDR3 contains 16 residues. The ends lost 5 bases at V and 8 bases at J; junction bases unmatched: 6. CDR3 bases read: TGTGCCAGCAGTCCGGGACTAGCGGGAGGGCCCTATGAG. Amino acid sequence: CASSPGLAGGPYE. The full CDR3 is CASSPGLAGGPYEQFF.

This clone was counted many times. From the germline J gene comes the end of the CDR3, since the read stops 3 residues before it. The chain uses TRBV6-2 or TRBV6-3 and TRBJ2-5; tentatively, D is TRBD1 or TRBD2 (5 bases each). V was clipped by 2 bases and J by 5 bases, with 9 bases between them. CDR1 is MNHEY, CDR2 SVGEGT, per germline. The CDR3 consists of 13 residues. CDR3 in amino acids: CASSYEGMETQYF. CDR3 bases read: TGTGCCAGCAGTTACGAGGGGATGGAGACC.

This clone has a count of ten or more. The read ends 3 residues shy of where the CDR3 ends; the end is completed using the germline J gene. The gene calls are TRBV11-2 and TRBJ1-6, with a weak D call TRBD1 (6 bases). This CDR3 is 15 amino acids long. Looked up from germline, CDR1 is SGHAT and CDR2 is FQNNGV. V was clipped by 7 bases and J by 5 bases, with 15 bases between them. The CDR3 reads CASTLRRTDNSPLHF. The covered CDR3 bases are TGTGCCAGCACCCTTAGAAGGACAGATAATTCACCC.

At least ten counts were recorded for this clone. The read ends 3 residues before the CDR3 terminus; that terminus is restored from the germline J gene. This chain connects TRBV11-3 to TRBJ2-3; 9 bases fit TRBD1. The germline V gene has CDR1 SGHNT and CDR2 YENEEA. With 5 bases clipped from V and 2 bases from J, the junction kept 5 bases outside the gene matches. This CDR3 contains 15 residues. CDR3 amino acids: CASSAGQGFTDTQYF. The CDR3 DNA, read in part, is TGTGCCAGCAGCGCCGGACAGGGGTTCACAGATACG.

This clone was observed at least ten times. Sequencing ends 3 residues short of the CDR3 end; the germline J gene provides the rest. The genes are TRBV7-3 and TRBJ2-7, with D perhaps matching TRBD2 (5 bases). The CDR3 is made up of 16 amino acids. V lost 4 bases, J lost 6 bases, and 22 bases lay in between. The germline CDR1 and CDR2 sequences are SGHTA and FQGTGA. CDR3 DNA, as far as it was read: TGTGCCAGCAGCTCCTCGCCTAAGGCTAGCTGGAGCGAG. Its translation is CASSSSPKASWSE. The full CDR3 is CASSSSPKASWSEQYF.

This clone showed up many times. CDR3 protein: CASSSTRGGTDTQYF. Incomplete CDR3 DNA: TGTGCCAGCAGTTCTACCCGGGGGGGCACAGATACG. The chain has TRBV6-2 or TRBV6-3 and TRBJ2-3; 7 bases are shared with TRBD2. The CDR3 end falls 3 residues outside the read, so it is completed with the germline J gene. The germline CDR1 and CDR2 sequences are MNHEY and SVGEGT. J gave up 1 base and V 4 bases, and 5 bases lay outside the gene matches. The CDR3 totals 15 residues.

This clone appeared many times. Sequencing ends 3 residues short of the CDR3 end; the germline J gene provides the rest. The chain employs TRBV7-8 and TRBJ2-7, with 12 bases lining up with TRBD2. The trim removed 5 bases at V and 4 bases at J, leaving 6 bases unmatched. CDR3 length: 15 amino acids. The germline V gene has CDR1 SGHVS and CDR2 FQNEAQ. CDR3 bases read: TGTGCCAGCAGCACCTCCGGGACTAGCGGGTACGAG. It yields the protein CASSTSGTSGYE. The full CDR3 protein reads CASSTSGTSGYEQYF. The full variable domain, rest sourced from reference TRBV7-8 and TRBJ2-7, is GAGVSQSPRYKVAKRGQDVALRCDPISGHVSLFWYQQALGQGPEFLTYFQNEAQLDKSGLPSDRFFAERPEGSVSTLKIQRTQQEDSAVYLCASSTSGTSGYEQYFGPGTRLTVT.

On this clone: With the read ending 3 residues before the CDR3 end, the germline J gene is used to fill in that end. This rearrangement joins TRBV7-2 to TRBJ1-4; 9 bases match TRBD1. V lost 0 bases to trimming and J lost 8 bases; unmatched junction nucleotides: 4. The CDR3 has 15 amino acids. From germline, CDR1 is SGHTA and CDR2 FQGNSA. The CDR3 loop is CASSLAGQGREKLFF. The DNA read from the CDR3 is TGTGCCAGCAGCTTAGCGGGACAGGGTAGGGAAAAA.

This clone has a handful of counts. The CDR3 is cut off 3 residues early in the read; its end comes from the germline J gene. V usage is TRBV6-2 or TRBV6-3 and J usage is TRBJ1-3; perhaps TRBD1 as D (5 bases). Germline V gene sequence: CDR1 MNHEY, CDR2 SVGEGT. The CDR3 covers 17 residues. V lost 0 bases and J lost 3, with 15 bases in between. The CDR3 DNA, read in part, is TGTGCCAGCAGTTACTCGGCTCCTGGCGGGGGTGGAAACACC. This encodes CASSYSAPGGGGNT. The full CDR3 protein is CASSYSAPGGGGNTIYF.

This clone was recorded many times. The CDR3 end is not reached by the read, which stops 3 residues before it; the germline J gene fills it in. The rearrangement joins TRBV20-1 to TRBJ1-2, with D possibly matching TRBD1 (6 bases). The length of the CDR3 is 15 residues. The V end lost 8 bases, the J end lost 0 bases, and 19 bases lay between the germline ends. Germline values: CDR1 DFQATT, CDR2 SNEGSKA (reference sequence). This CDR3 is CSQRTDARSNYGYTF. The part of the CDR3 DNA that was read is TGCAGTCAAAGGACAGATGCTCGTTCTAACTATGGC.

This clone has ten or more counts. With the read ending 3 residues before the CDR3 end, the germline J gene is used to fill in that end. The V call is TRBV5-1, the J call TRBJ2-3; D not certain. Germline CDR1 is SGHRS and CDR2 is YFSETQ. The length of the CDR3 is 15 residues. The V end lost 4 bases, the J end lost 0 bases, and 12 bases lay between the germline ends. CDR3 amino acids: CASSPSASSTDTQYF. The covered CDR3 bases are TGCGCCAGCAGCCCTAGTGCTTCTAGCACAGATACG. The entire variable domain, with the rest obtained from reference TRBV5-1 and TRBJ2-3, is as follows: KAGVTQTPRYLIKTRGQQVTLSCSPISGHRSVSWYQQTPGQGLQFLFEYFSETQRNKGNFPGRFSGRQFSNSRSEMNVSTLELGDSALYLCASSPSASSTDTQYFGPGTRLTVL.

This clone was observed at least ten times. The missing CDR3 end, 3 residues past where the read stops, is filled in from the germline J gene. V and J are TRBV7-2 and TRBJ1-4; D is uncertain. Trimming shortened V by 3 bases and J by 4 bases, and 6 bases separated the two germline ends. This CDR3 comprises 13 residues. The V gene's germline CDR1 is SGHTA and CDR2 FQGNSA. CDR3 bases read: TGTGCCAGCAGCTTTTACAGTAATGAAAAA. Translated: CASSFYSNEK. The full CDR3 reads CASSFYSNEKLFF.

This clone was detected many times. The CDR3 extends 3 residues past the end of the read, so its final part is completed from the germline J gene. The V and J genes are TRBV20-1 and TRBJ2-7; D not certain. CDR1 DFQATT and CDR2 SNEGSKA come from the germline V gene (reference sequence). This CDR3 comprises 15 residues. Between the trimmed V and J ends, which lost 0 bases and 3 bases, there was a span of 15 bases. The part of the CDR3 DNA that was read is TGCAGTGCTAGAGATCTGGGCCCTCGTCTCTACGAG. Its protein product is CSARDLGPRLYE. In full, the CDR3 reads CSARDLGPRLYEQYF.

This clone was seen at least ten times. The read ends 3 residues before the CDR3 terminus; that terminus is restored from the germline J gene. The chain carries TRBV2 and TRBJ2-7; the D gene is possibly TRBD2 (5 bases). CDR3 length equals 16 residues. The V gene lost 7 bases and the J gene lost 2 bases, with 21 bases spanning the gap. Looked up from germline, CDR1 is SNHLY and CDR2 is FYNNEI. Partial CDR3 DNA: TGTGCCAGCACCAGACCCGAGGGCTTTAGGGCCTACGAG. The encoded protein is CASTRPEGFRAYE. The full CDR3 protein is CASTRPEGFRAYEQYF.

This clone has a count of ten or more. The DNA ends 3 residues before the CDR3 does, and the rest of the CDR3 is filled in from the germline J gene. The J gene is TRBJ2-7, the V gene TRBV29-1, with 7 bases identical to TRBD1. V lost 4 bases, J lost 6 bases, and 9 bases stayed unmatched. Germline V CDR1 and CDR2: SQVTM, ANQGSEA. This CDR3 is built from 13 residues. The CDR3 loop reads CSVGGQFQVEQYF. CDR3 bases read: TGCAGCGTTGGGGGACAGTTTCAAGTCGAG.